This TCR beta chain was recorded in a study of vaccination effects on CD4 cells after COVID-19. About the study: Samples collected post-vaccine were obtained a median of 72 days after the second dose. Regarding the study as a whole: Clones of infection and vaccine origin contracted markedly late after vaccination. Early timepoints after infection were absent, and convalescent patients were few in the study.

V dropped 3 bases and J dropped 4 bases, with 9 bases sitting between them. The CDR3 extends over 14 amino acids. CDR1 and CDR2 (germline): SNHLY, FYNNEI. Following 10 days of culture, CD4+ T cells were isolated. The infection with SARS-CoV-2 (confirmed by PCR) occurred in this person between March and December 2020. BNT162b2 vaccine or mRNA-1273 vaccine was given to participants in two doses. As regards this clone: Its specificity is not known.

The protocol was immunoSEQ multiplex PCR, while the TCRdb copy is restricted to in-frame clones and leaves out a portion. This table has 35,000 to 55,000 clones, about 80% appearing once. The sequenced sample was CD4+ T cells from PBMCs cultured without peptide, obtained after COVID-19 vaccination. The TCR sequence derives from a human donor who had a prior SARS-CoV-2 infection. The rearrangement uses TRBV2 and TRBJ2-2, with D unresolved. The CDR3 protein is CASSDTQITGELFF. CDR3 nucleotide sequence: TGTGCCAGCAGTGACACACAAATCACCGGGGAGCTGTTTTTT.